The subject of this entry is one T cell receptor beta chain. These data belong to a study of cytomegalovirus exposure and HLA in healthy donors. The ends lost 5 bases at V and 0 bases at J; junction bases unmatched: 16. CDR3 length: 18 amino acids. CDR1 is LNHDA and CDR2 is SQIVND in the germline V gene (reference sequence). Vbeta (60) and Jbeta (13) primers were used in the PCR. Profiled with immunoSEQ multiplex PCR; TCRdb holds only in-frame clones, not every one. Seen here are about 120,000 clones, approximately 72% observed once, and the top ten hold approximately 1.5%. The rearrangement joins TRBV19 to TRBJ2-7, with 7 nucleotides matching TRBD1. What was sequenced was PBMCs. This TCR derives from a man aged 18 to 35 in good health and CMV-seronegative. CDR3 in DNA: TGTGCCAGTAGTCGTAGGGGCAGGGGGACAGCGCTCTCCTACGAGCAGTACTTC. Protein sequence: CASSRRGRGTALSYEQYF.